The 22 T cell receptor beta chains in this list originate from one sample, sequenced in a study of response to subunit inactivated influenza vaccine. TCRdb processed the RT-PCR reads anew with MiXCR; each CDR3 protein has one entry. The sample holds hundreds of thousands of distinct CDR3 sequences, about 10% seen once. Here the sequenced sample was PBMCs from blood, taken roughly 45 days after vaccination. Every receptor here comes from a man between 50 and 59 years old who received an inactivated influenza vaccine.

This clonotype has a count of ten or more. The chain recombines TRBV11-2 with TRBJ2-1; 10 nucleotides agree with TRBD2. V lost 1 base to trimming and J lost 1 base; unmatched junction nucleotides: 10. The germline V gene has CDR1 SGHAT and CDR2 FQNNGV. CDR3 length equals 19 residues. The CDR3 loop is CASSLGLAGDSGSYNEQFF. The CDR3 region has the DNA TGTGCCAGCAGCTTAGGTCTAGCGGGAGACTCGGGGTCCTACAATGAGCAGTTCTTC.

The table lists this clonotype with many counts. J is TRBJ1-1 and V is TRBV20-1; D is unclear. The CDR3 runs to 14 residues. Trimming removed 3 bases at V and 10 bases at J, with 21 bases between. Per the germline V gene, CDR1 is DFQATT and CDR2 is SNEGSKA (reference sequence). The CDR3, as DNA: TGCAGTGCTAGTCTCGGCCACGTTGCGTTGAGAGCTTTCTTT. Translated: CSASLGHVALRAFF.

This clonotype showed up just a few times. V is TRBV5-4 and J is TRBJ2-7; 7 positions match TRBD1. This CDR3 has 14 amino acids. CDR1 SGHNT and CDR2 YYREEE come from the germline V gene (reference sequence). V dropped 9 bases and J dropped 4; count of bases not matched to a gene: 13. DNA of the CDR3: TGTGCCACCTCATCTAGGACAGGAATTTACGAGCAGTACTTC. Its protein is CATSSRTGIYEQYF.

The chain joins TRBV11-2 to TRBJ1-4; the match to TRBD1 covers 7 bases. CDR1 and CDR2 from the germline V gene are SGHAT and FQNNGV. CDR3 length: 14 residues. Trimming removed 7 bases from V and 10 bases from J; junction bases left unmatched: 12. The CDR3 spells CASTTDRVVGKLFF. In DNA, the CDR3 is TGTGCCAGCACCACCGACAGGGTAGTTGGAAAACTGTTTTTT. The whole variable domain, remainder taken from reference TRBV11-2 and TRBJ1-4, is EAGVAQSPRYKIIEKRQSVAFWCNPISGHATLYWYQQILGQGPKLLIQFQNNGVVDDSQLPKDRFSAERLKGVDSTLKIQPAKLEDSAVYLCASTTDRVVGKLFFGSGTQLSVL.

The rearrangement uses TRBV20-1 and TRBJ2-3; 11 bases agree with TRBD1. CDR3 size: 15 residues. J gave up 4 bases and V 6 bases, and 9 bases lay outside the gene matches. Germline CDR1 is DFQATT and CDR2 is SNEGSKA (reference sequence). The CDR3 loop reads CSANPGQGASDTQYF. The CDR3 bases are TGCAGTGCCAACCCAGGACAGGGGGCTTCAGATACGCAGTATTTT.

V gene TRBV24-1 combines with J gene TRBJ2-1, with 9 bases aligning to TRBD1. The CDR3 is made up of 16 amino acids. Germline-derived CDR1 and CDR2 are KGHDR and SFDVKD. Trimming cost V 4 bases and J 8 bases; bases outside gene matches: 11. The CDR3 sequence is CATSDQGTGIGDEQFF. CDR3 bases: TGTGCCACCAGTGACCAAGGGACAGGGATCGGAGATGAGCAGTTCTTC.

Regarding this clonotype: Germline and junction disagree at one end, which may indicate a read error. The CDR3 nucleotides read TGCGCCAGCAGCTTTACGGGACACTTCCAAGAGACCCGGTACTTC. Translation: CASSFTGHFQETRYF. The chain links TRBV5-1 to TRBJ2-5; a weak D match, TRBD1 (6 bases). The CDR3 covers 15 residues. Germline CDR1 SGHRS, CDR2 YFSETQ.

This clonotype occurred a few times. The chain couples TRBV5-1 to TRBJ1-6, with D hard to call. Trimming cost V 4 bases and J 8 bases, with 7 bases left between them. Germline CDR1 SGHRS, CDR2 YFSETQ. The CDR3 length is 12 residues. The CDR3 DNA is TGCGCCAGCAGCCCGAGGGATTCACCCCTCCACTTT. Encoded protein: CASSPRDSPLHF.

This clonotype has only a few counts. V is TRBV6-2 or TRBV6-3 and J is TRBJ2-6; no clear D gene. Germline CDR1 MNHEY, CDR2 SVGEGT. CDR3 length equals 19 residues. The germline V and J ends were trimmed by 5 bases and 1 base, with 21 bases remaining between them. The CDR3, as DNA: TGTGCCAGCAGTACAATTCGAGGCAGAACCCCTTCTGGGGCCAACGTCCTGACTTTC. This translates into CASSTIRGRTPSGANVLTF.

This clonotype was counted a few times. The chain couples TRBV27 to TRBJ2-1; 7 positions agree with TRBD2. After removal of 3 bases from V and 6 bases from J, the junction contained 5 bases not matched to a gene. CDR1 is MNHEY, CDR2 SMNVEV, per germline (reference sequence). CDR3 length equals 14 residues. The CDR3 DNA is TGTGCCAGCAGTTTCCGCGGGACTATCAATGAGCAGTTCTTC. Translation gives CASSFRGTINEQFF.

The gene calls are TRBV7-3 and TRBJ1-2; no reliable D call. V dropped 0 bases and J dropped 4 bases, with 15 bases sitting between them. The length of the CDR3 is 16 residues. Looked up from germline, CDR1 is SGHTA and CDR2 is FQGTGA. CDR3 DNA sequence: TGTGCCAGCAGCTTAACACCGGGTGGGCGCAGCTATGGCTACACCTTC. It specifies CASSLTPGGRSYGYTF.

The J gene is TRBJ2-7, the V gene TRBV20-1; the D gene is possibly TRBD1 (6 bases). The germline V gene encodes CDR1 DFQATT and CDR2 SNEGSKA (reference sequence). The CDR3 is 15 residues long. The V end was cut by 1 base, the J end by 3 bases, with 16 bases between. The chain's CDR3 is CSARVRWQGYYEQYF. CDR3 DNA: TGCAGTGCTAGAGTCAGGTGGCAGGGGTACTACGAGCAGTACTTC.

This rearrangement joins TRBV5-1 to TRBJ2-5; D gene ambiguous. This CDR3 region has 13 residues. CDR1 SGHRS and CDR2 YFSETQ come from the germline V gene. The V and J ends lost 1 base and 5 bases respectively, with 9 bases between them. The CDR3 here is CASSLYVGETQYF. In DNA form, the CDR3 reads TGCGCCAGCAGCTTGTACGTAGGGGAGACCCAGTACTTC.

This sequence joins TRBV7-9 and TRBJ2-3; D gene unclear. Germline CDR1 SEHNR, CDR2 FQNEAQ (reference sequence). Trimming removed 1 base from V and 0 bases from J, with 8 bases in between. This CDR3 spans 15 amino acids. CDR3 loop: CASSLGTVSTDTQYF. The CDR3 bases are TGTGCCAGCAGCTTAGGAACGGTCAGCACAGATACGCAGTATTTT.

This clonotype was counted ten times or more. This chain links TRBV6-5 with TRBJ2-3; possibly TRBD2 for D (5 bases). The CDR3 covers 13 residues. Germline V gene lookup returns CDR1 MNHEY and CDR2 SVGAGI. Trimming removed 8 bases from V and 2 bases from J, with 11 bases in between. The CDR3 DNA follows: TGTGCCAGCTCGACTAAATTCACAGATACGCAGTATTTT. Protein: CASSTKFTDTQYF.

The V gene is TRBV4-3, the J gene TRBJ1-3, with D perhaps matching TRBD1 (5 bases). The germline V and J ends were trimmed by 0 bases and 3 bases, with 21 bases remaining between them. The CDR3 spans 19 residues. The V gene's germline CDR1 is LGHNA and CDR2 YSLEER. In DNA, the CDR3 is TGCGCCAGCAGCCAAGATTACCTGGGGGTCGCAACCCTTGGAAACACCATATATTTT. Protein sequence: CASSQDYLGVATLGNTIYF.

This clonotype was recorded at least ten times. The chain carries TRBV27 and TRBJ2-7; weak D call: TRBD2 (6 bases). There are 15 residues in the CDR3. The V gene lost 5 bases and the J gene lost 0 bases, with 14 bases spanning the gap. Germline V gene data show CDR1 as MNHEY and CDR2 as SMNVEV (reference sequence). CDR3 sequence: CASSPGLVSSYEQYF. CDR3 in DNA: TGTGCCAGCAGTCCGGGACTGGTAAGCTCCTACGAGCAGTACTTC.

The V and J genes are TRBV7-2 and TRBJ2-7; D is possibly TRBD1 or TRBD2 (5 bases each). The CDR3 spans 14 residues. In germline, CDR1 is SGHTA, CDR2 FQGNSA. Trimming took 3 bases from V and 4 from J, leaving 13 bases between them. The CDR3, as DNA: TGTGCCAGCAGCTTTGGGGACCGACCGTACGAGCAGTACTTC. Amino acid sequence: CASSFGDRPYEQYF.

In the case of this clonotype: Relative to the germline gene, one junction end is altered; a read error may explain this. The chain recombines TRBV20-1 with TRBJ2-7, with 7 bases aligning to TRBD2. Germline CDR1 DFQATT, CDR2 SNEGSKA (reference sequence). The CDR3 contains 17 residues. Here the CDR3 DNA reads TGCTGTGCGTTGTTCCTAGCGGAGAGGGGAATCTCCTACGAGCAGTACTTC. As protein: CCALFLAERGISYEQYF.

This sequence joins TRBV4-1 and TRBJ1-4; the D gene is possibly TRBD1 (6 bases). CDR1 MGHRA and CDR2 YSYEKL come from the germline V gene. This CDR3 has 14 residues. Trimming took 2 bases from V and 7 from J, leaving 11 bases between them. CDR3 sequence: CASSQTGSVEKLFF. CDR3 sequence (DNA): TGCGCCAGCAGCCAAACAGGGTCAGTTGAAAAACTGTTTTTT.

This clonotype was seen many times. This chain links TRBV20-1 with TRBJ2-5; D gene ambiguous. This CDR3 is 11 amino acids long. Germline-derived CDR1 and CDR2 are DFQATT and SNEGSKA (reference sequence). V was shortened by 7 bases and J by 2 bases, with 8 bases between the two germline ends. CDR3 region: CSGMEQETQYF. The CDR3 bases are TGCAGTGGGATGGAGCAAGAGACCCAGTACTTC.

The rearrangement uses TRBV12-3 or TRBV12-4 and TRBJ2-2; a weak D match, TRBD2 (6 bases). The V gene lost 1 base and the J gene lost 3 bases, with 12 bases spanning the gap. There are 16 residues in the CDR3. As DNA, the CDR3 is TGTGCCAGCAGTTTAGTCGGCCTAGCGTACACCGGGGAGCTGTTTTTT. It translates to CASSLVGLAYTGELFF.